The table lists the clone carrying this T cell receptor beta chain with a count of one. Original processing methods: Using reference gene primer amplification, nucleated cell counts were estimated. Clones were sequenced by immunoSEQ multiplex PCR, and TCRdb holds only the in-frame ones, with some missing. V and J calls and clone size are copied from that table; D and trimming were computed from the DNA. The data show tens of thousands of clones, approximately 90% seen once. V was shortened by 4 bases and J by 8 bases, with 6 bases between the two germline ends. Germline loops: CDR1 MNHEY, CDR2 SVGAGI. The CDR3 runs 12 residues. This sample is part of a study of blood T cell repertoires in COVID-19. On the study more broadly: Researchers got acute and convalescent COVID-19 samples from the United States, Italy and Spain. T cells, B-cell-depleted T cells, or PBMCs supplied cDNA or gDNA.

The V call is TRBV6-5, the J call TRBJ1-6, with D unresolved. Sample: peripheral blood. The source of this sequence is a woman in her forties with active COVID-19. CDR3 nucleotides: TGTGCCAGCAGTTTCCGGGATTCACCCCTCCACTTT. This codes for CASSFRDSPLHF.